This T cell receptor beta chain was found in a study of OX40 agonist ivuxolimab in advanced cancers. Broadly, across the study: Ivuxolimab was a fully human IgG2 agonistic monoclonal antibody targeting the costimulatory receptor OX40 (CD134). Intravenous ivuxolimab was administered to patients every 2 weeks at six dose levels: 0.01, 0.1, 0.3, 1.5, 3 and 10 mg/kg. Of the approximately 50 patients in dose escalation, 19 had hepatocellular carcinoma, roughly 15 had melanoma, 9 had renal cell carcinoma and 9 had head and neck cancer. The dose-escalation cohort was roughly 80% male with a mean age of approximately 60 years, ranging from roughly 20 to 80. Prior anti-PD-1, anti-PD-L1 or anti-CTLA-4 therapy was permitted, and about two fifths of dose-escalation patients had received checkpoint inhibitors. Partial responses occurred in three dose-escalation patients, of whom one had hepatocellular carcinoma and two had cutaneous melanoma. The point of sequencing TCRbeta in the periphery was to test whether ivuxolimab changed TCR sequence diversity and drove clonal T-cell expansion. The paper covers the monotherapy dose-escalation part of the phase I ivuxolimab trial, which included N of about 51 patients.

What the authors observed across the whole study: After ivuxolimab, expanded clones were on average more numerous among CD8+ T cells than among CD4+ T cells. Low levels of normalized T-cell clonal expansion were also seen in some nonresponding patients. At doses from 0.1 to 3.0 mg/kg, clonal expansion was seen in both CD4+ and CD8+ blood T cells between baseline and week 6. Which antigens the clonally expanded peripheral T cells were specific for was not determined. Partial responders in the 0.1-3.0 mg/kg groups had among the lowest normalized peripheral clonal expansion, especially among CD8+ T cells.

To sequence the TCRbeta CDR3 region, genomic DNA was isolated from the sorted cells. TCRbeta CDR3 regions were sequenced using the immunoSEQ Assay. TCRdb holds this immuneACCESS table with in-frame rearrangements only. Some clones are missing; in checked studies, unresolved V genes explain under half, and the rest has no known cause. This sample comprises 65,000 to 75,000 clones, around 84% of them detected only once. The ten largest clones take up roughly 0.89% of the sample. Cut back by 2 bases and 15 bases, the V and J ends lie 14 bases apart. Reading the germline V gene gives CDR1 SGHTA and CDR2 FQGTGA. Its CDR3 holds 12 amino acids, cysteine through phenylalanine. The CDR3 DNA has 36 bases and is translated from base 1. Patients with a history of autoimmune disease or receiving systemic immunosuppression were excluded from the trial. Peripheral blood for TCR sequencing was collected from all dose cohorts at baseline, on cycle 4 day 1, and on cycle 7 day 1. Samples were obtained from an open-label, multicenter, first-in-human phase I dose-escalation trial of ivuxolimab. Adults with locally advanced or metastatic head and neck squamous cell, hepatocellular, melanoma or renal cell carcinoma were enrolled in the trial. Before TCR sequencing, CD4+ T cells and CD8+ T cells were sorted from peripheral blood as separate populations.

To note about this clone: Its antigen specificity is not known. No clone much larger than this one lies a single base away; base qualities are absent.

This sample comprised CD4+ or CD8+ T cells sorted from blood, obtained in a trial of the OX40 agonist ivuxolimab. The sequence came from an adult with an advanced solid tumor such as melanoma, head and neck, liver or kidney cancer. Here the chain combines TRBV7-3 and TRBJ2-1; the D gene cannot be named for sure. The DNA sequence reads TGTGCCAGCAGCTTAGAGACTGGTAATAGGTTCTTC. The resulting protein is CASSLETGNRFF.